The TCR beta chain under discussion was sequenced for a study of blood T cell repertoires in COVID-19. The wider study: COVID-19 samples, acute and convalescent, were from the United States, Italy and Spain.

Seattle enrolled patients during active infection and tracked them longitudinally. The CDR3 length is 15 residues. Trimming removed 6 bases from V and 6 bases from J; junction bases left unmatched: 10. CDR1 SGHRS and CDR2 YFSETQ come from the germline V gene. Data came from immunoSEQ multiplex PCR; TCRdb stores just in-frame clones and leaves some out. The top ten hold approximately 7% of the sample, which has nearly 70,000 clones, about 91% seen once. This sequence originates from a man between 35 and 55 years old with COVID-19, enrolled during active disease. The rearrangement joins TRBV5-1 to TRBJ2-2; 8 nucleotides match TRBD2. Sequenced: peripheral blood. The CDR3 DNA is TGCGCCAGCACTGAAGGAGCTAGCGGGCCCGGGGAGCTGTTTTTT. Its protein is CASTEGASGPGELFF. The entire variable domain, with the rest obtained from reference TRBV5-1 and TRBJ2-2, is as follows: KAGVTQTPRYLIKTRGQQVTLSCSPISGHRSVSWYQQTPGQGLQFLFEYFSETQRNKGNFPGRFSGRQFSNSRSEMNVSTLELGDSALYLCASTEGASGPGELFFGEGSRLTVL.